Listed below are T cell receptor beta chains from one sample, sequenced in a study of blood T cell repertoires in COVID-19. TCRdb's table, derived via immunoSEQ multiplex PCR, lists solely in-frame clones and lacks some. This sample carries 35,000 to 45,000 clones, roughly 88% of them seen once, and the ten largest clones take about 2.1%. The sample was peripheral blood. All receptors come from a human donor in a cohort sampled during active COVID-19. The CDR3 runs from the conserved cysteine through the conserved F or W. The order of the fields is clone size, V gene, D gene, J gene, CDR3 protein, CDR3 DNA. The D gene is left open where the match is weak. Size is omitted from some rows. Given values are once, few, many or a class for expanded clones.

clone size: NA
V gene: TRBV5-6
D gene: NA
J gene: TRBJ2-7
CDR3 protein: CASSLGPGNYEQYF
CDR3 DNA: TGTGCCAGCAGCTTGGGTCCAGGAAACTACGAGCAGTACTTC

clone size: NA
V gene: TRBV6-5
D gene: TRBD2
J gene: TRBJ2-5
CDR3 protein: CASSSIQAGGETQYF
CDR3 DNA: TGTGCCAGCAGTTCGATACAAGCGGGAGGAGAGACCCAGTACTTC

clone size: NA
V gene: TRBV14
D gene: TRBD1
J gene: TRBJ2-1
CDR3 protein: CASSPPGQGNEQFF
CDR3 DNA: TGTGCCAGCAGCCCCCCGGGACAGGGAAATGAGCAGTTCTTC

clone size: NA
V gene: TRBV29-1
D gene: NA
J gene: TRBJ1-1
CDR3 protein: CSVAGSYYTEAFF
CDR3 DNA: TGCAGCGTTGCAGGCAGCTATTACACTGAAGCTTTCTTT

clone size: NA
V gene: TRBV18
D gene: NA
J gene: TRBJ2-7
CDR3 protein: CASSPPAAYEQYF
CDR3 DNA: TGTGCCAGCTCACCACCGGCGGCCTACGAGCAGTACTTC

clone size: NA
V gene: TRBV9
D gene: NA
J gene: TRBJ2-5
CDR3 protein: CASSGGGTVQETQYF
CDR3 DNA: TGTGCCAGCAGCGGAGGAGGGACAGTCCAAGAGACCCAGTACTTC

clone size: NA
V gene: TRBV19
D gene: TRBD1
J gene: TRBJ1-6
CDR3 protein: CASSIGGQAAYSPLHF
CDR3 DNA: TGTGCCAGTAGTATAGGGGGACAGGCGGCTTATTCACCCCTCCACTTT

clone size: NA
V gene: TRBV5-1
D gene: NA
J gene: TRBJ1-1
CDR3 protein: CASSLGRSRTLRGSYTEAFF
CDR3 DNA: TGCGCCAGCAGCTTGGGACGTTCCCGAACCCTCAGGGGATCGTACACTGAAGCTTTCTTT

clone size: NA
V gene: TRBV13
D gene: NA
J gene: TRBJ2-5
CDR3 protein: CASSFGLLGGRETQYF
CDR3 DNA: TGTGCCAGCAGCTTCGGGCTTCTCGGGGGGCGGGAGACCCAGTACTTC

clone size: NA
V gene: TRBV7-2
D gene: TRBD1
J gene: TRBJ2-1
CDR3 protein: CASSFDRANEQFF
CDR3 DNA: TGTGCCAGCAGCTTCGACAGGGCTAATGAGCAGTTCTTC

clone size: NA
V gene: TRBV11-2
D gene: NA
J gene: TRBJ2-3
CDR3 protein: CASSLVGTQYF
CDR3 DNA: TGTGCCAGCAGCTTGGTCGGTACGCAGTATTTT

clone size: NA
V gene: TRBV5-6
D gene: NA
J gene: TRBJ1-2
CDR3 protein: CASSFGGAEGYTF
CDR3 DNA: TGTGCCAGCAGCTTTGGGGGCGCGGAAGGCTACACCTTC

clone size: NA
V gene: TRBV27
D gene: NA
J gene: TRBJ2-1
CDR3 protein: CASSLRSGNDEQFF
CDR3 DNA: TGTGCCAGCAGTTTAAGGTCAGGGAACGATGAGCAGTTCTTC

clone size: once
V gene: TRBV5-4
D gene: TRBD1
J gene: TRBJ2-1
CDR3 protein: CASSLPQGDEQFF
CDR3 DNA: TGTGCCAGCAGCTTGCCCCAGGGGGATGAGCAGTTCTTC

clone size: few
V gene: TRBV9
D gene: TRBD1
J gene: TRBJ1-2
CDR3 protein: CASSLSAQGTPYGYTF
CDR3 DNA: TGTGCCAGCAGCCTCTCAGCACAGGGGACCCCCTATGGCTACACCTTC

clone size: NA
V gene: TRBV3-1/TRBV3-2
D gene: NA
J gene: TRBJ1-1
CDR3 protein: CASSLTATGYTEAFF
CDR3 DNA: TGTGCCAGCAGCCTTACAGCGACGGGGTACACTGAAGCTTTCTTT

clone size: NA
V gene: TRBV24-1
D gene: TRBD1
J gene: TRBJ2-5
CDR3 protein: CATSDVGTAQETQYF
CDR3 DNA: TGTGCCACCAGTGATGTTGGGACAGCGCAAGAGACCCAGTACTTC

clone size: NA
V gene: TRBV11-2
D gene: NA
J gene: TRBJ2-7
CDR3 protein: CASSLAVPSYEQYF
CDR3 DNA: TGTGCCAGCAGCTTAGCCGTCCCCTCCTACGAGCAGTACTTC

clone size: NA
V gene: TRBV19
D gene: NA
J gene: TRBJ2-1
CDR3 protein: CASSITGNEQFF
CDR3 DNA: TGTGCCAGTAGTATCACTGGCAATGAGCAGTTCTTC

clone size: NA
V gene: TRBV11-2
D gene: NA
J gene: TRBJ1-1
CDR3 protein: CASSPVRNTEAFF
CDR3 DNA: TGTGCCAGCAGCCCGGTGAGGAACACTGAAGCTTTCTTT

clone size: NA
V gene: TRBV7-6
D gene: TRBD1
J gene: TRBJ2-1
CDR3 protein: CASSSQGAHNEQFF
CDR3 DNA: TGTGCCAGCAGCTCCCAGGGGGCGCACAATGAGCAGTTCTTC

clone size: NA
V gene: TRBV7-9
D gene: TRBD1
J gene: TRBJ2-7
CDR3 protein: CASSTRDRGSHYEQYF
CDR3 DNA: TGTGCCAGCAGCACCAGGGACAGGGGATCCCACTACGAGCAGTACTTC

clone size: NA
V gene: TRBV7-9
D gene: NA
J gene: TRBJ1-2
CDR3 protein: CASTFGQGNYGYTF
CDR3 DNA: TGTGCCAGCACCTTCGGGCAGGGCAACTATGGCTACACCTTC

clone size: NA
V gene: TRBV5-1
D gene: TRBD1
J gene: TRBJ2-7
CDR3 protein: CASSAGQGIYEQYF
CDR3 DNA: TGCGCCAGCAGCGCGGGACAGGGAATATACGAGCAGTACTTC

clone size: once
V gene: TRBV7-8
D gene: TRBD2
J gene: TRBJ2-1
CDR3 protein: CASSLGTSGGAGQFF
CDR3 DNA: TGTGCCAGCAGCTTAGGGACTAGCGGGGGGGCCGGGCAGTTCTTC

clone size: once
V gene: TRBV6-5
D gene: NA
J gene: TRBJ2-3
CDR3 protein: CASSPGLGADTQYF
CDR3 DNA: TGTGCCAGCAGTCCCGGCCTCGGGGCAGATACGCAGTATTTT

clone size: NA
V gene: TRBV7-2
D gene: NA
J gene: TRBJ2-7
CDR3 protein: CASSSTGTPVEQYF
CDR3 DNA: TGTGCCAGCAGCTCGACAGGTACCCCCGTCGAGCAGTACTTC

clone size: NA
V gene: TRBV19
D gene: NA
J gene: TRBJ2-1
CDR3 protein: CASSIGGGADEQFF
CDR3 DNA: TGTGCCAGTAGTATAGGTGGGGGGGCGGATGAGCAGTTCTTC

clone size: NA
V gene: TRBV6-5
D gene: TRBD1
J gene: TRBJ2-3
CDR3 protein: CASQAPGQPRDTQYF
CDR3 DNA: TGTGCCAGCCAAGCACCGGGACAGCCACGGGATACGCAGTATTTT

clone size: once
V gene: TRBV5-5
D gene: NA
J gene: TRBJ1-1
CDR3 protein: CASSLVPGDMNTEAFF
CDR3 DNA: TGTGCCAGCAGCTTAGTCCCGGGAGACATGAACACTGAAGCTTTCTTT

clone size: NA
V gene: TRBV28
D gene: NA
J gene: TRBJ2-7
CDR3 protein: CATTPSSQRFSYEQYF
CDR3 DNA: TGTGCCACAACCCCCTCCAGCCAGCGGTTCTCCTACGAGCAGTACTTC

clone size: NA
V gene: TRBV5-4
D gene: NA
J gene: TRBJ1-6
CDR3 protein: CASSLAQSNSPLHF
CDR3 DNA: TGTGCCAGCAGCTTGGCCCAGTCTAATTCACCCCTCCACTTT

clone size: few
V gene: TRBV7-2
D gene: TRBD1
J gene: TRBJ1-2
CDR3 protein: CASSLHRGREYGYTF
CDR3 DNA: TGTGCCAGCAGCTTACACAGGGGGCGCGAATATGGCTACACCTTC

clone size: NA
V gene: TRBV5-6
D gene: NA
J gene: TRBJ2-5
CDR3 protein: CASSLEGQGETQYF
CDR3 DNA: TGTGCCAGCAGCTTGGAGGGGCAGGGGGAGACCCAGTACTTC

clone size: NA
V gene: TRBV10-3
D gene: TRBD2
J gene: TRBJ2-1
CDR3 protein: CAISDPGGLMSEQFF
CDR3 DNA: TGTGCCATCAGTGACCCGGGGGGATTGATGAGTGAGCAGTTCTTC

clone size: NA
V gene: TRBV11-2
D gene: TRBD1
J gene: TRBJ2-1
CDR3 protein: CASSQQGSSYNEQFF
CDR3 DNA: TGTGCCAGCAGTCAACAGGGGAGCTCCTACAATGAGCAGTTCTTC

clone size: NA
V gene: TRBV11-2
D gene: TRBD2
J gene: TRBJ2-1
CDR3 protein: CASSLDSPGTSGGGDEQFF
CDR3 DNA: TGTGCCAGCAGCTTAGATTCCCCCGGGACTAGCGGTGGGGGCGATGAGCAGTTCTTC

clone size: NA
V gene: TRBV4-1
D gene: NA
J gene: TRBJ2-3
CDR3 protein: CASRPGLGAGDTQYF
CDR3 DNA: TGCGCCAGCAGACCCGGTCTGGGGGCCGGGGATACGCAGTATTTT

clone size: NA
V gene: TRBV27
D gene: TRBD2
J gene: TRBJ2-3
CDR3 protein: CASSRLAGSTDTQYF
CDR3 DNA: TGTGCCAGCAGTCGATTAGCGGGGAGCACAGATACGCAGTATTTT

clone size: NA
V gene: TRBV4-1
D gene: TRBD1
J gene: TRBJ1-4
CDR3 protein: CASSPLYRQGGEKLFF
CDR3 DNA: TGCGCCAGCAGCCCCCTCTATCGACAGGGTGGGGAAAAACTGTTTTTT

clone size: NA
V gene: TRBV5-5
D gene: NA
J gene: TRBJ2-7
CDR3 protein: CASSELASYEQYF
CDR3 DNA: TGTGCCAGCAGCGAACTAGCAAGCTACGAGCAGTACTTC

clone size: NA
V gene: TRBV5-6
D gene: TRBD1
J gene: TRBJ2-6
CDR3 protein: CASSSGRRTGSGANVLTF
CDR3 DNA: TGTGCCAGCAGCTCCGGTCGAAGGACAGGGTCCGGGGCCAACGTCCTGACTTTC

clone size: few
V gene: TRBV27
D gene: NA
J gene: TRBJ2-1
CDR3 protein: CASTPNSDPYNEQFF
CDR3 DNA: TGTGCCAGCACCCCAAACAGTGACCCCTACAATGAGCAGTTCTTC

clone size: NA
V gene: TRBV18
D gene: NA
J gene: TRBJ1-1
CDR3 protein: CASSLSTGNTEAFF
CDR3 DNA: TGTGCCAGCTCACTTTCGACAGGGAACACTGAAGCTTTCTTT